The T cell receptor beta chain described here comes from a study of CD8 T cells in Susac syndrome. Study overall: Patients with Susac syndrome were therapy-naive, taking corticosteroids, with some also receiving intravenous immunoglobulin, or taking intravenous immunoglobulin alone at the time their blood was drawn.

This clonotype was detected once. Antigen unknown. The T cells that were sequenced for TCR beta were CD8+ and CD4+ cells from blood. Recently defined diagnostic criteria for definite or probable disease were fulfilled by Susac syndrome patients. A quantity of about 0.5 to 1 ug RNA underwent reverse transcription using random hexamers. TCRdb passed the immunoSEQ multiplex PCR reads through MiXCR, listing each CDR3 protein once. The top ten clones hold more than 0.5% of a sample with about 82,000 distinct CDR3 sequences, approximately 96% of them seen once. Study-wide results and caveats: The number of Susac-specific public clones found was around 16 in total CD8+ repertoires and a few in CD8+ TEMRA repertoires.

CDR1 and CDR2 from the germline V gene are DFQATT and SNEGSKA (reference sequence). Between the trimmed V and J ends, which lost 1 base and 2 bases, there was a span of 7 bases. The CDR3 runs 13 residues. V is TRBV20-1 and J is TRBJ2-3; the D is unclear. The sequence was obtained from a human donor with Susac syndrome. The sequenced sample consisted of CD8+ T cells from PBMCs. CDR3 DNA sequence: TGCAGTGCTAGAGTTGGCTACACAGATACGCAGTATTTT. Translating gives CSARVGYTDTQYF.